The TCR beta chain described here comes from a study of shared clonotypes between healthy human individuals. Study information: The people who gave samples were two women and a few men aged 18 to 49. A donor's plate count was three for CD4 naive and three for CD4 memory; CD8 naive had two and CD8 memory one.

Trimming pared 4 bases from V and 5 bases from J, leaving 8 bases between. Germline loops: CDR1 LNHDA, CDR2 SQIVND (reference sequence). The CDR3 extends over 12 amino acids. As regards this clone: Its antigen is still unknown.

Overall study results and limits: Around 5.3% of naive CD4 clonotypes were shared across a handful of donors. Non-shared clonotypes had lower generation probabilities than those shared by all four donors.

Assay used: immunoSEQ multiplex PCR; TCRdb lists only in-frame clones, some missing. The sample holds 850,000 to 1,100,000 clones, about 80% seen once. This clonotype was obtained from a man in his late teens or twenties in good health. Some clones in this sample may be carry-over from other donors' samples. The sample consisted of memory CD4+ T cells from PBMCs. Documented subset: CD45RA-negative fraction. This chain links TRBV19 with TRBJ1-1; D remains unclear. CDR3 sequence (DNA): TGTGCCAGTAGTAGCCTTTTGACTGAAGCTTTCTTT. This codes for CASSSLLTEAFF.